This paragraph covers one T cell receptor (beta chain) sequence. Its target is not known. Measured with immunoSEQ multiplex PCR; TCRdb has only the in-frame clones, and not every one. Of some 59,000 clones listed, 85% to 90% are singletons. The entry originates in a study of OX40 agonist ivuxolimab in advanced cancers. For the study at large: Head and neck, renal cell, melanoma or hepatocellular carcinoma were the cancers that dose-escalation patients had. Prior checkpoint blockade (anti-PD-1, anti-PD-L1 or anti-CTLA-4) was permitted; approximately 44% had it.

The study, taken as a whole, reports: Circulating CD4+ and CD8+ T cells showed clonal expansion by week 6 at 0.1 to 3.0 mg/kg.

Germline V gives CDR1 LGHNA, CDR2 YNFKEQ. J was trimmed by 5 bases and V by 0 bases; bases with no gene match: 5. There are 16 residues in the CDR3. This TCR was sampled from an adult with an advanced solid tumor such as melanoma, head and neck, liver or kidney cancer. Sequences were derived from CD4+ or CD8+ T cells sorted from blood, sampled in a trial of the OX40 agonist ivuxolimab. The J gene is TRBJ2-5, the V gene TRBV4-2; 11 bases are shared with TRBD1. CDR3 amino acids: CASSQERTGGGETQYF. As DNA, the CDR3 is TGTGCCAGCAGCCAAGAAAGGACAGGGGGCGGTGAGACCCAGTACTTC.